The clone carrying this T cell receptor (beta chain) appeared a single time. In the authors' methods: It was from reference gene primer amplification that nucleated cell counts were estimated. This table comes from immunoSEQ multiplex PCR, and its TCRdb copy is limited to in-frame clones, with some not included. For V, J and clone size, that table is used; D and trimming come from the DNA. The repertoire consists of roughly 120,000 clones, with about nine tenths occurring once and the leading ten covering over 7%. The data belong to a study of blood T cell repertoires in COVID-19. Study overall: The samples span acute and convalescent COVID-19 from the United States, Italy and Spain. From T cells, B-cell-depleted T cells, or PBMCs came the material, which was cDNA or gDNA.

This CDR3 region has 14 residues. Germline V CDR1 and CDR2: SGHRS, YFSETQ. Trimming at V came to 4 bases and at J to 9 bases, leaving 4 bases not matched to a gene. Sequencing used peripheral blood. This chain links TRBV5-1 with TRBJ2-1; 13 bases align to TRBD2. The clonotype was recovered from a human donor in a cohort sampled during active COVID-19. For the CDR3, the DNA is TGCGCCAGCAGCCGGACTAGCGGGAGTCTTGAGCAGTTCTTC. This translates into CASSRTSGSLEQFF.